Listed below are T cell receptor beta chains from one sample, sequenced in a study of blood T cell dynamics during melanoma immunotherapy. Profiling relied on immunoSEQ multiplex PCR, and the TCRdb table lists in-frame clones only, not all of them. In the table there are about 28,000 clones, around 80% of which are singletons. Here the sequenced sample was blood, taken from a patient treated with checkpoint blockade. The receptors come from a human donor with melanoma. Each CDR3 is given without its conserved first and last residue. The order of the fields is V gene, J gene, CDR3 protein.

>TRBV5-1|TRBJ2-7
ASSSGGWTVASYEQY
>TRBV6-6|TRBJ2-7
ASSYPTGTGAYEQY
>TRBV10-3|TRBJ1-1
AIRRGQGVTEAF
>TRBV10-3|TRBJ2-2
AISGTSSFSSGGELF
>TRBV14|TRBJ1-2
ASSQDRGHGYT
>TRBV4-2|TRBJ1-2
ASSQDLRAGPGYT
>TRBV6-1|TRBJ2-4
ASSESAGPKNIQY
>TRBV10-3|TRBJ2-1
ATKQGEDEQF
>TRBV29-1|TRBJ2-3
SVERGRADTQY
>TRBV7-2|TRBJ1-4
ASSPQGQFNEKLF
>TRBV19|TRBJ1-5
ASRKGTLDQPQH
>TRBV28|TRBJ2-7
ASRESGGSREQY
>TRBV2|TRBJ1-5
ASSRTGGLQPQH
>TRBV30|TRBJ1-5
AWKAGGQPQH
>TRBV6-5|TRBJ2-7
ASSPASRGPYEQY
>TRBV5-1|TRBJ2-7
ASSTTTGVMYEQY
>TRBV7-7|TRBJ2-1
ASSLRSSGREWDEQF
>TRBV5-6|TRBJ2-1
ASSLGNEQF
>TRBV5-8|TRBJ2-1
ASSLGGTGMNEQF
>TRBV6-1|TRBJ1-1
ASSERRTALNTEAF
>TRBV7-6|TRBJ2-1
ASSLAIQRSKDEQF
>TRBV5-1|TRBJ2-7
ASRRGAGVYEQY
>TRBV12-2|TRBJ1-3
ASRSKESNRVGNTIY
>TRBV6-1|TRBJ2-7
ASRLYEQY
>TRBV28|TRBJ2-5
ASSIEGTEETQY
>TRBV11-2|TRBJ1-1
ASSSGVLNTEAF
>TRBV19|TRBJ2-7
ASSSPGTTSYEQY
>TRBV7-6|TRBJ1-3
ASSLADGNTIY
>TRBV18|TRBJ1-2
ASSYPGEVGYGYT
>TRBV11-1|TRBJ2-1
ASSLVFGTGGSYNEQF
>TRBV30|TRBJ1-2
AWSGRGRDYGYT
>TRBV18|TRBJ1-2
ASSQGQGDGYT
>TRBV21-1|TRBJ1-2
ASSKLRQTGGYT
>TRBV11-1|TRBJ2-7
ASSLQGASGFHEQY
>TRBV5-4|TRBJ2-7
ASSLGQGAYEQY
>TRBV21-1|TRBJ1-1
ASSKVVKGHHMNTEAF
>TRBV4-2|TRBJ2-7
ASSQDLAAYEQY
>TRBV7-2|TRBJ1-1
ASSSPGQVTEAF
>TRBV19|TRBJ1-4
ASSPGQGWEKLF